Shown below are 28 T cell receptor beta chains from a single sample sequenced in a study of T-cell memory formation after mild COVID-19 (dated by TCRdb to 2020 to 2023). The library was built by means of 5' RACE. TCRdb shows the sequencer as Illumina NovaSeq 6000. The raw public data were reprocessed by TCRdb itself: fastp quality trimming at Q25, MiXCR clonotype calling, in-frame beta chains only. For every CDR3 protein sequence, its rows merge into one entry that carries the most common genes and DNA. The table for this sample lists about 180,000 distinct CDR3 sequences; roughly 16% of them were counted only once. Of the sample, roughly 2.1% is held by the ten largest clones. Sequenced: PBMCs or a T cell subset sorted from them (not recorded which). All receptors derive from an adult woman who had mild COVID-19 (a few samples of this study predate the infection). The sample titles of this study are shuffled in the database, so cell type and time point are left out; the donor was told from shared clones.

Ten or more counts support this clonotype. V and J are TRBV6-1 and TRBJ2-7; TRBD1 agrees at 9 bases. V lost 7 bases and J lost 6; bases outside the gene matches: 16. The CDR3 loop spans 16 amino acids. Germline V gene lookup returns CDR1 MNHNS and CDR2 SASEGT. CDR3 nucleotide sequence: TGTGCCAGCATGGAGGTGGACAGGGGAATTGGTGGCGAGCAGTACTTC. This gives the protein CASMEVDRGIGGEQYF.

V and J are TRBV12-3 or TRBV12-4 and TRBJ1-6; 7 bases are a match to TRBD1. The CDR3 consists of 15 residues. V dropped 5 bases and J dropped 5; count of bases not matched to a gene: 6. The DNA for the CDR3 is TGTGCCAGCAGTCCCGACAGGGCGCATAATTCACCCCTCCACTTT. The encoded protein is CASSPDRAHNSPLHF.

This rearrangement joins TRBV20-1 to TRBJ2-1; 9 nucleotides match TRBD2. Germline assignment: CDR1 DFQATT and CDR2 SNEGSKA (reference sequence). V was pared by 0 bases and J by 0 bases, with 3 bases of the junction left unmatched. The CDR3 covers 16 residues. CDR3 DNA: TGCAGTGCTAGAGATTGGCGGGGGGGCTCCTACAATGAGCAGTTCTTC. This translates into CSARDWRGGSYNEQFF.

This clonotype occurred a few times. The V call is TRBV3-1, the J call TRBJ1-4; D remains ambiguous. V shed 5 bases and J shed 8 bases, with 12 bases lying between them. Germline lookup yields CDR1 LGHDT and CDR2 YNNKEL (reference sequence). CDR3 size: 13 residues. The CDR3 loop is CASSGGEREKLFF. CDR3 DNA sequence: TGTGCCAGCAGCGGAGGTGAAAGGGAAAAACTGTTTTTT.

This clonotype has just a few counts. The chain has TRBV5-1 and TRBJ2-5; D remains ambiguous. Germline CDR1 SGHRS, CDR2 YFSETQ. This CDR3 contains 14 residues. Trimming removed 1 base from V and 2 bases from J, with 9 bases in between. The CDR3 loop is CASSLLWDQETQYF. The CDR3, as DNA: TGCGCCAGCAGCTTGCTTTGGGATCAAGAGACCCAGTACTTC.

This clonotype was detected only a few times. V is TRBV9 and J is TRBJ1-1; TRBD1 is a possible D gene (5 bases). Germline V gene data show CDR1 as SGDLS and CDR2 as YYNGEE. The CDR3 runs 15 residues. V lost 0 bases and J lost 5, with 14 bases in between. The CDR3: CASSVGGGWGTEAFF. The CDR3 bases are TGTGCCAGCAGCGTAGGAGGAGGGTGGGGGACTGAAGCTTTCTTT.

The chain employs TRBV7-2 and TRBJ2-1; 11 positions match TRBD2. Trimming at V came to 2 bases and at J to 5 bases, leaving 2 bases not matched to a gene. Germline values: CDR1 SGHTA, CDR2 FQGNSA. There are 15 residues in the CDR3. The CDR3 here is CASSLRLAGHNEQFF. The CDR3 DNA sequence: TGTGCCAGCAGCTTACGACTAGCGGGACACAATGAGCAGTTCTTC.

The chain joins TRBV20-1 to TRBJ2-3, with 13 bases lining up with TRBD2. The germline gives CDR1 DFQATT, CDR2 SNEGSKA (reference sequence). J lost 1 base, V lost 0 bases, and 7 bases had no gene match. CDR3 length: 18 amino acids. CDR3 nucleotide sequence: TGCAGTGCTAGAGATCGTGGGACTAGCGGGGTTGGCACAGATACGCAGTATTTT. It codes for CSARDRGTSGVGTDTQYF.

V and J are TRBV9 and TRBJ2-5, with D tentatively TRBD2 (6 bases). The germline V and J ends were trimmed by 0 bases and 5 bases, with 14 bases remaining between them. The CDR3 spans 15 residues. The germline gives CDR1 SGDLS, CDR2 YYNGEE. CDR3: CASSVGGGQRETQYF. CDR3 in DNA: TGTGCCAGCAGCGTAGGCGGAGGGCAGAGGGAGACCCAGTACTTC.

The V gene is TRBV6-5, the J gene TRBJ1-6, with D unresolved. Looked up from germline, CDR1 is MNHEY and CDR2 is SVGAGI. V gave up 4 bases and J gave up 13 bases, with 11 bases separating them. This CDR3 has 12 residues. The CDR3 loop reads CASSSQGPPLHF. CDR3 in DNA: TGTGCCAGCAGTTCACAAGGACCCCCCCTCCACTTT.

CDR3 residues: CASRGQRGVPDTQYF. The CDR3, as DNA: TGCGCCAGCAGGGGACAGCGGGGGGTTCCAGATACGCAGTATTTT. V usage is TRBV5-1 and J usage is TRBJ2-3; 9 bases fit TRBD2. Germline assignment: CDR1 SGHRS and CDR2 YFSETQ. Trimming cost V 5 bases and J 4 bases; bases outside gene matches: 8. The CDR3 is 15 amino acids.

This clonotype has more than one count but fewer than ten. The chain is built from TRBV24-1 and TRBJ2-5, with 10 bases fitting TRBD2. Germline-derived CDR1 and CDR2 are KGHDR and SFDVKD. Germline trimming cut 9 bases from V and 4 bases from J; bases unmatched to any gene: 7. The CDR3 has 14 amino acids. CDR3 coding DNA: TGTGCCACCGGGGAGCGGGGGGGCCCAGAGACCCAGTACTTC. As protein: CATGERGGPETQYF.

This clonotype was detected a few times. The chain recombines TRBV4-1 with TRBJ1-4; 7 nucleotides agree with TRBD1. The junction had 8 bases not matched to a gene; V was cut back by 0 bases and J by 7 bases. The CDR3 contains 16 residues. CDR1 is MGHRA, CDR2 YSYEKL, per germline. CDR3 nucleotide sequence: TGCGCCAGCAGCCAAGATCACGGTCCAGGGGGTGAAAAACTGTTTTTT. It specifies CASSQDHGPGGEKLFF.

This clonotype appeared a few times. The chain combines TRBV5-1 with TRBJ1-3; D gene ambiguous. Trimming removed 0 bases at V and 1 base at J, with 8 bases between. Per germline, CDR1 SGHRS and CDR2 YFSETQ. The CDR3 spans 15 residues. The CDR3 nucleotides read TGCGCCAGCAGCTTGGCCCCGGATTCTGGAAACACCATATATTTT. Amino acid sequence: CASSLAPDSGNTIYF.

J is TRBJ1-1 and V is TRBV15; D is unclear. The germline V and J ends were trimmed by 4 bases and 3 bases, with 6 bases remaining between them. This CDR3 contains 12 residues. Germline CDR1 reads LNHNV; CDR2 reads YYDKDF (reference sequence). The CDR3 sequence: CATSTRDTEAFF. As DNA, the CDR3 is TGTGCCACCAGCACTAGGGACACTGAAGCTTTCTTT. The full variable domain, in which reference TRBV15 and TRBJ1-1 provide the parts outside the CDR3, is DAMVIQNPRYQVTQFGKPVTLSCSQTLNHNVMYWYQQKSSQAPKLLFHYYDKDFNNEADTPDNFQSRRPNTSFCFLDIRSPGLGDTAMYLCATSTRDTEAFFGQGTRLTVV.

This clonotype has only a few counts. V is TRBV9 and J is TRBJ2-1; maybe TRBD2 (5 bases). Germline V CDR1 and CDR2: SGDLS, YYNGEE. V dropped 0 bases and J dropped 6 bases, with 13 bases sitting between them. This CDR3 has 15 residues. The CDR3 loop is CASSVERESGNEQFF. The CDR3 nucleotides are TGTGCCAGCAGCGTAGAGAGGGAATCGGGCAATGAGCAGTTCTTC.

The J gene is TRBJ1-2, the V gene TRBV12-3 or TRBV12-4; a weak D match, TRBD1 (6 bases). The length of the CDR3 is 14 residues. Trimming pared 5 bases from V and 6 bases from J, leaving 16 bases between. In DNA form, the CDR3 reads TGTGCCAGCAGTCTCAGCACAGGGTATGATGGCTACACCTTC. Protein: CASSLSTGYDGYTF.

The rearrangement joins TRBV10-3 to TRBJ2-7; TRBD1 agrees at 9 bases. The V gene's germline CDR1 is ENHRY and CDR2 SYGVKD. V lost 3 bases to trimming and J lost 6 bases; unmatched junction nucleotides: 3. The length of the CDR3 is 13 residues. This chain's CDR3 is CAISEDRGAEQYF. Here the CDR3 DNA reads TGTGCCATCAGTGAAGACAGGGGGGCCGAGCAGTACTTC.

This clonotype was observed a handful of times. The rearrangement uses TRBV7-9 and TRBJ2-3; 7 nucleotides agree with TRBD2. V lost 3 bases, J lost 4 bases, and 10 bases stayed unmatched. CDR1 is SEHNR and CDR2 is FQNEAQ in the germline V gene (reference sequence). CDR3 length: 16 amino acids. The CDR3 nucleotides are TGTGCCAGCAGCTTTGCAGCGGGGATGGGGGCAGATACGCAGTATTTT. This gives the protein CASSFAAGMGADTQYF.

The rearrangement uses TRBV7-2 and TRBJ2-4; D not certain. CDR1 SGHTA and CDR2 FQGNSA come from the germline V gene. CDR3 length: 11 amino acids. V lost 5 bases and J lost 8, with 7 bases in between. Here the CDR3 reads CASSPGYIQYF. CDR3 coding DNA: TGTGCCAGCAGCCCGGGTTACATTCAGTACTTC.

This clonotype has only a few counts. The rearrangement joins TRBV5-1 to TRBJ2-5; no reliable D call. Looked up from germline, CDR1 is SGHRS and CDR2 is YFSETQ. V lost 0 bases and J 5 bases, leaving 11 bases between the germline ends. This CDR3 region has 14 residues. CDR3 sequence: CASSLAPGLETQYF. The CDR3 bases are TGCGCCAGCAGCTTGGCCCCGGGTTTGGAGACCCAGTACTTC.

V usage is TRBV12-3 or TRBV12-4 and J usage is TRBJ2-6; possibly TRBD2 for D (6 bases). CDR3 length: 17 residues. V was trimmed by 6 bases and J by 4 bases, leaving 19 bases between them. CDR3 in amino acids: CASSRPGRFAGANVLTF. The CDR3 DNA sequence: TGTGCCAGCAGCCGTCCGGGGAGGTTCGCCGGGGCCAACGTCCTGACTTTC.

V is TRBV12-3 or TRBV12-4 and J is TRBJ1-5; D is unresolved. The CDR3 totals 12 residues. V gave up 3 bases and J gave up 10 bases, with 10 bases separating them. CDR3 amino acids: CASSFTEPPQHF. The CDR3 DNA reads TGTGCCAGCAGTTTCACAGAGCCCCCCCAGCATTTT.

This clonotype was counted a few times. The V gene is TRBV7-3, the J gene TRBJ2-3; 10 nucleotides line up with TRBD2. CDR3 size: 15 residues. Germline V CDR1 and CDR2: SGHTA, FQGTGA. Trimming cost V 5 bases and J 7 bases; bases outside gene matches: 9. CDR3 coding DNA: TGTGCCAGCAGCCCAGGGACTAGCGTGAGCTATACGCAGTATTTT. This gives the protein CASSPGTSVSYTQYF.

This clonotype was seen a few times. The chain joins TRBV4-1 to TRBJ1-2; D possibly corresponds to TRBD1 (5 bases). Germline assignment: CDR1 MGHRA and CDR2 YSYEKL. This CDR3 is 15 amino acids long. V was shortened by 2 bases and J by 3 bases, with 13 bases between the two germline ends. CDR3 loop: CASSQPLTGYYGYTF. The CDR3 DNA follows: TGCGCCAGCAGCCAACCTCTTACAGGCTACTATGGCTACACCTTC.

This clonotype was found a few times. The gene calls are TRBV19 and TRBJ1-6; 12 bases are shared with TRBD1. CDR1 and CDR2 from the germline V gene are LNHDA and SQIVND (reference sequence). The junction had 12 bases not matched to a gene; V was cut back by 5 bases and J by 10 bases. CDR3 length: 17 residues. The CDR3: CASSLSPGQGAQSPLHF. CDR3 coding DNA: TGTGCCAGTAGTCTCTCGCCGGGACAGGGGGCTCAATCACCCCTCCACTTT.

This clonotype was seen only a few times. The genes are TRBV27 and TRBJ2-1; tentatively, D is TRBD2 (5 bases). The germline V gene encodes CDR1 MNHEY and CDR2 SMNVEV (reference sequence). The CDR3 covers 17 residues. The ends were cut back, 2 bases at V and 0 bases at J, with 14 bases in the middle. The CDR3 sequence: CASSLRVLGSSYNEQFF. DNA for the CDR3: TGTGCCAGCAGTTTAAGGGTACTAGGGAGCTCCTACAATGAGCAGTTCTTC.

This clonotype was observed a handful of times. The chain couples TRBV9 to TRBJ1-1; D might be TRBD1 (5 bases). CDR3 length: 14 residues. Germline assignment: CDR1 SGDLS and CDR2 YYNGEE. Trimming pared 6 bases from V and 4 bases from J, leaving 16 bases between. CDR3 sequence reads: CASTQQVGVTEAFF. In DNA form, the CDR3 reads TGTGCCAGCACCCAACAAGTAGGGGTCACTGAAGCTTTCTTT.